There are a few counts of the clone carrying this T cell receptor (beta chain). Profiling relied on immunoSEQ multiplex PCR, and the TCRdb table lists in-frame clones only, not all of them. This sample has around 120,000 clones, with roughly nine tenths found just once. The data originate from a study of blood T cell repertoires in COVID-19. Trimming shortened V by 3 bases and J by 2 bases, and 9 bases separated the two germline ends. This CDR3 is built from 13 residues. Germline-derived CDR1 and CDR2 are SGHRS and YFSETQ. The source of this sequence is a human donor in a cohort sampled during active COVID-19. Specimen: peripheral blood. V is TRBV5-1 and J is TRBJ2-7; D is undetermined. Written as DNA, the CDR3 is TGCGCCAGCAGCTATCATGACACCTACGAGCAGTACTTC. Translation: CASSYHDTYEQYF.